The entry that follows covers one TCR beta chain sequence. This entry comes from a study of blood T cell repertoires in COVID-19. In the authors' workflow: For nucleated cells, counts were estimated from reference gene primer amplification. Clones were read by immunoSEQ multiplex PCR, and TCRdb kept only the in-frame ones, dropping some. The D gene and trimming were derived from the DNA, and the V and J assignments and clone size from that table. The sample has 150,000 or so clones, around 82% seen once; the top ten hold just over 6%. CDR1 SGHTS and CDR2 YDEGEE come from the germline V gene. The CDR3 is made up of 13 amino acids. Between the trimmed V and J ends, which lost 5 bases and 1 base, there was a span of 8 bases. Enrollees, about 18 to 100 years old, lived in 20 to 25 US areas. Participants had their cohort set by participant-reported clinical history. Symptom resolution, clearance, or two negative PCRs marked donors in Cohort 3 as recovered.

This receptor was obtained from a woman in her forties or fifties who had recovered from COVID-19. The specimen was PBMCs or T cells enriched from blood (not recorded which). This sequence joins TRBV5-8 and TRBJ2-3; D not resolved. CDR3 nucleotides: TGTGCCAGCAGTTCTGAGGGCACAGATACGCAGTATTTT. This gives the protein CASSSEGTDTQYF.